This T cell receptor (beta chain) was retrieved from a study of cytomegalovirus exposure and HLA in healthy donors. PCR primers comprised 60 Vbeta and 13 Jbeta primers. Produced via immunoSEQ multiplex PCR; TCRdb's table is partial and in-frame only. The sample lists 200,000 to 250,000 clones; over 65% were seen once. Per germline, CDR1 MDHEN and CDR2 SYDVKM. The CDR3 contains 12 residues. Study-level results: The authors later found TCR association rates varying by HLA locus, with DRB1 most and HLA-C fewest.

This clone showed up just once. Its antigen is still unknown. The chain uses TRBV28 and TRBJ1-2; D is unclear. Sequencing input: PBMCs. The TCR was taken from a man aged 40-49 years in good health and CMV-seronegative. CDR3 bases: TGTGTCTCGGGTGGGTCTGGCTATGGCTACACCTTC. Its protein product is CVSGGSGYGYTF.